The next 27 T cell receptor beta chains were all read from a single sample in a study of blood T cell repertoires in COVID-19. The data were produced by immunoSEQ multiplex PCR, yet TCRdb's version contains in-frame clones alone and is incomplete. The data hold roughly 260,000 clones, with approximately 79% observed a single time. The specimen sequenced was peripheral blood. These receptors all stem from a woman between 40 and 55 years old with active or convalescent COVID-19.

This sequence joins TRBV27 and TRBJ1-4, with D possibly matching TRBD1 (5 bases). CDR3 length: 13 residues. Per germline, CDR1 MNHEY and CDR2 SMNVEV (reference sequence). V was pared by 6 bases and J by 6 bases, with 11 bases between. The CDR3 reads CASRQVGHEKLFF. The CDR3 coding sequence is TGTGCCAGCAGACAGGTCGGTCATGAAAAACTGTTTTTT.

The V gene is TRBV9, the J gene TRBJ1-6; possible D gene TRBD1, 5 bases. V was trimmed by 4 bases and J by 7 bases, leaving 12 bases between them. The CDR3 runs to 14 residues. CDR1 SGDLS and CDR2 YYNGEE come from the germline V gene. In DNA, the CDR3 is TGTGCCAGCAGCCTGACAGATACGAATTCACCCCTCCACTTT. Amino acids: CASSLTDTNSPLHF.

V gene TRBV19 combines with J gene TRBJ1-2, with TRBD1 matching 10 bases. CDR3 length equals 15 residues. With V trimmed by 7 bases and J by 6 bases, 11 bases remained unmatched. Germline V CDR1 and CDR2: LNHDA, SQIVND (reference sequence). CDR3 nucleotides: TGTGCCAGTATCGGTTCGGTGACAGGGGGCAATGGCTACACCTTC. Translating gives CASIGSVTGGNGYTF.

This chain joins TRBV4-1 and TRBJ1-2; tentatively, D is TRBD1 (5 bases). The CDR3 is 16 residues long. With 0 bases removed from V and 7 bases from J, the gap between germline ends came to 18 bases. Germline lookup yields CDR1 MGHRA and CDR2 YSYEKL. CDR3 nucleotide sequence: TGCGCCAGCAGCCAAGATCTGGGGCGAGGTTTCGGTGGCTACACCTTC. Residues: CASSQDLGRGFGGYTF.

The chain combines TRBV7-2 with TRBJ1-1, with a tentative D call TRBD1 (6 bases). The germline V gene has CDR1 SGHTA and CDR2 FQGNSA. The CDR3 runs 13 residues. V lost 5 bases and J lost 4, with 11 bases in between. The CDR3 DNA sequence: TGTGCCAGCAGCCCTGGACAGCTCACTGAAGCTTTCTTT. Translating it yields CASSPGQLTEAFF.

CDR3 residues: CATSDLGTGNTDTQYF. The CDR3 DNA sequence: TGTGCCACCAGTGATTTGGGGACAGGGAACACAGATACGCAGTATTTT. The chain has TRBV24-1 and TRBJ2-3; 9 nucleotides match TRBD1. Losses at the gene ends were 0 bases for V and 2 bases for J; bases not matched to a gene: 2. The CDR3 is 16 residues long. Germline V gives CDR1 KGHDR, CDR2 SFDVKD.

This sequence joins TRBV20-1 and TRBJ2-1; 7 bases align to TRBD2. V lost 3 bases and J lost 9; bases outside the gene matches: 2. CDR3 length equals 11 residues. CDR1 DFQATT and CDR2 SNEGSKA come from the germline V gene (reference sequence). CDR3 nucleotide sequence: TGCAGTGCTAGCGGGGAGGGTGAGCAGTTCTTC. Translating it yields CSASGEGEQFF.

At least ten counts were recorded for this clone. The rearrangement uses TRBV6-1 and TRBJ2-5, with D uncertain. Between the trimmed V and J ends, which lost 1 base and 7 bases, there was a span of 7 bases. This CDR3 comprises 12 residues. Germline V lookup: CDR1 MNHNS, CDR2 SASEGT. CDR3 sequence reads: CASSEGRGTQYF. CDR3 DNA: TGTGCCAGCAGTGAAGGCCGAGGGACCCAGTACTTC.

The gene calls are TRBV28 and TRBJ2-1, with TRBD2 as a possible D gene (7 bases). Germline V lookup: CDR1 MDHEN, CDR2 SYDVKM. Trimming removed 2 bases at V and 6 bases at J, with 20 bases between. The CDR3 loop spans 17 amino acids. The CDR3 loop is CASSLQWGGSSLNEQFF. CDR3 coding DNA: TGTGCCAGCAGTTTACAGTGGGGGGGCTCGTCCCTCAATGAGCAGTTCTTC.

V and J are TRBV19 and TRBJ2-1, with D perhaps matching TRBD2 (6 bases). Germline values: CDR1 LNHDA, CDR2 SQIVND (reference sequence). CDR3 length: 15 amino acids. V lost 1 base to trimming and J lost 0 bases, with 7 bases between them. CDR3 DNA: TGTGCCAGTAGTATAGGGACTACCTCCTACAATGAGCAGTTCTTC. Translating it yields CASSIGTTSYNEQFF.

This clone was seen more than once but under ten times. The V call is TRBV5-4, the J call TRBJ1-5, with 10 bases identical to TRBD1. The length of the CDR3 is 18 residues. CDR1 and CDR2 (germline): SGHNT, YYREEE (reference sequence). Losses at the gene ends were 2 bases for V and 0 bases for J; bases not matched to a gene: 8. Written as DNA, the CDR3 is TGTGCCAGCAGCTTTGTGGGACAGGGGTCCTATAGCAATCAGCCCCAGCATTTT. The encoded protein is CASSFVGQGSYSNQPQHF.

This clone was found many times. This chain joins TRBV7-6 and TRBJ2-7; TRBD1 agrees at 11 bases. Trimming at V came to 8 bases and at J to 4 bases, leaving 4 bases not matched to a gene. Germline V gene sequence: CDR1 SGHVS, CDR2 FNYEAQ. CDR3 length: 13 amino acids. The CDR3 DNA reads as TGTGCCAGCGCTCGGGACAGGGGGTACGAGCAGTACTTC. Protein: CASARDRGYEQYF.

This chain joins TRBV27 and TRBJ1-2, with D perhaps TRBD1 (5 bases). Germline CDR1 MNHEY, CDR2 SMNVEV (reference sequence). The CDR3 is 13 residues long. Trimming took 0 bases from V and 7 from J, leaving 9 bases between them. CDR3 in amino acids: CASSLSIGGGYTF. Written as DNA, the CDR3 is TGTGCCAGCAGTTTATCGATCGGGGGTGGCTACACCTTC.

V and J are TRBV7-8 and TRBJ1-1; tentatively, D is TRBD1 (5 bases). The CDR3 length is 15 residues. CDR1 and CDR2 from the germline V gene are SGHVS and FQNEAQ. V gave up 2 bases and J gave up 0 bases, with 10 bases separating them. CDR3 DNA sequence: TGTGCCAGCAGCTTAAGTGGGGGGATGAACACTGAAGCTTTCTTT. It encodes CASSLSGGMNTEAFF.

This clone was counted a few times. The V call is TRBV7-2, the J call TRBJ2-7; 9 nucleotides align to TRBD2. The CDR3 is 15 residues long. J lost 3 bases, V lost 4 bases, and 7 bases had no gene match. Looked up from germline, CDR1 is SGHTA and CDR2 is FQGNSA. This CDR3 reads CASSSVAGASYEQYF. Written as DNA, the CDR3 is TGTGCCAGCAGCTCGGTAGCGGGGGCCAGCTACGAGCAGTACTTC. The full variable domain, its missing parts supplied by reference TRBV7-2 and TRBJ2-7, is GAGVSQSPSNKVTEKGKDVELRCDPISGHTALYWYRQSLGQGLEFLIYFQGNSAPDKSGLPSDRFSAERTGGSVSTLTIQRTQQEDSAVYLCASSSVAGASYEQYFGPGTRLTVT.

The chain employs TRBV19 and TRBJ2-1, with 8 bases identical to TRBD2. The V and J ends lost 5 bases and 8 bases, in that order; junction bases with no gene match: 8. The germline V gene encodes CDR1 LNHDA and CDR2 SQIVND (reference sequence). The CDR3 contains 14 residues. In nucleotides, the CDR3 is TGTGCCAGTAGTTACGGGACTAGGAAGGATGAGCAGTTCTTC. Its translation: CASSYGTRKDEQFF.

CDR3 bases: TGTGCCAGCAGCTGGGGGACAGGAGGAAACGAGCAGTACGTC. It is translated as CASSWGTGGNEQYV. The V and J genes are TRBV7-9 and TRBJ2-7, with 8 bases aligning to TRBD1. Trimming took 4 bases from V and 5 from J; bases not matched to a gene: 7. Germline CDR1 is SEHNR and CDR2 is FQNEAQ (reference sequence). This CDR3 is 14 amino acids long.

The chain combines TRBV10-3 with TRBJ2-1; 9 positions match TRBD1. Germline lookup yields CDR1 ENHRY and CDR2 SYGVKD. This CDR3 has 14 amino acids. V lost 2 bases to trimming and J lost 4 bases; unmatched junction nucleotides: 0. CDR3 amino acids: CAISEGQGYNEQFF. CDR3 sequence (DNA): TGTGCCATCAGTGAGGGACAGGGGTACAATGAGCAGTTCTTC.

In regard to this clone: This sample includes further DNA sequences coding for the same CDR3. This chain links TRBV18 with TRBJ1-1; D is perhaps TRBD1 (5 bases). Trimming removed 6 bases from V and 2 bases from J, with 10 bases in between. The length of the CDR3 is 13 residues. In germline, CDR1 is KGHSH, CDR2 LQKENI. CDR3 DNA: TGTGCCAGCTCCCAAGGGGTTAACACTGAAGCTTTCTTT. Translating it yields CASSQGVNTEAFF.

The chain's CDR3 is CASSHYRENTEAFF. The CDR3 DNA follows: TGTGCCAGCAGCCACTACAGGGAGAACACTGAAGCTTTCTTT. This chain joins TRBV3-1 (or the pseudogene TRBV3-2) and TRBJ1-1, with D maybe TRBD1 (6 bases). CDR1 is LGHDT and CDR2 is YNNKEL in the germline V gene (reference sequence). Trimming shortened V by 3 bases and J by 1 base, and 9 bases separated the two germline ends. The CDR3 has 14 residues.

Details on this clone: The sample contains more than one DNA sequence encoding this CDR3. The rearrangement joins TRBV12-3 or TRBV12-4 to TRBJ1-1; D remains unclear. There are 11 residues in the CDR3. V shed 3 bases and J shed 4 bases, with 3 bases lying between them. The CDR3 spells CASSFGTEAFF. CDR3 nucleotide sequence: TGTGCCAGCAGTTTCGGCACTGAAGCTTTCTTT.

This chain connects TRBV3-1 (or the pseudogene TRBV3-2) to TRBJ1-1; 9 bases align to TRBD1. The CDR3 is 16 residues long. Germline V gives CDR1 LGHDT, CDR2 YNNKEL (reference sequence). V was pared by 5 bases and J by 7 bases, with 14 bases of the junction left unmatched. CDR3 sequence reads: CASSGESGTGKVEAFF. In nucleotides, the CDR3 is TGTGCCAGCAGCGGCGAATCAGGGACAGGGAAAGTTGAAGCTTTCTTT.

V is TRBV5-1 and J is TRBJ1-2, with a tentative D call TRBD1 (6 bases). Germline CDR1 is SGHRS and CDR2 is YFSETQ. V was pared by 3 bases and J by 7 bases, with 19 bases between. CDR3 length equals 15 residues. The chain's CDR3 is CASSWEQGNSLGYTF. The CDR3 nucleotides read TGCGCCAGCAGCTGGGAACAGGGAAACTCTCTTGGCTACACCTTC.

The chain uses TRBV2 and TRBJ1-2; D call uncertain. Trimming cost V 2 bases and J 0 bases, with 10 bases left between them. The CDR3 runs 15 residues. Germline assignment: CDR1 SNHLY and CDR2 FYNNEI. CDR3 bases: TGTGCCAGCAGTGAAATTGAGGGAGCTAACTATGGCTACACCTTC. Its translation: CASSEIEGANYGYTF.

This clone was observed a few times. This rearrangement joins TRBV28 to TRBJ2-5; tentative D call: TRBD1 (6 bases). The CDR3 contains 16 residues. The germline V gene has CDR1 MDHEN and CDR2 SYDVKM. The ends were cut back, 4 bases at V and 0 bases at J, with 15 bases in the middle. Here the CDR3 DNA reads TGTGCCAGCAGTTCTCCCCCTTGGGACAACCAAGAGACCCAGTACTTC. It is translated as CASSSPPWDNQETQYF.

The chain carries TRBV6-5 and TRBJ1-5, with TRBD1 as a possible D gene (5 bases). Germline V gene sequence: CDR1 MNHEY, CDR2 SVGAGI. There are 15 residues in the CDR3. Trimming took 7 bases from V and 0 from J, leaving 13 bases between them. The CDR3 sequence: CASTGTLTSNQPQHF. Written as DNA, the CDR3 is TGTGCCAGCACCGGGACTCTAACTAGCAATCAGCCCCAGCATTTT.

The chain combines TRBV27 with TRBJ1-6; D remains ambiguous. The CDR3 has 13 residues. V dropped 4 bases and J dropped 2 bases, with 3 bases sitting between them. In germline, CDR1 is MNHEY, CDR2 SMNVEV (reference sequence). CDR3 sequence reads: CASSSTYNSPLHF. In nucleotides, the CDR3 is TGTGCCAGCAGTTCCACCTATAATTCACCCCTCCACTTT.